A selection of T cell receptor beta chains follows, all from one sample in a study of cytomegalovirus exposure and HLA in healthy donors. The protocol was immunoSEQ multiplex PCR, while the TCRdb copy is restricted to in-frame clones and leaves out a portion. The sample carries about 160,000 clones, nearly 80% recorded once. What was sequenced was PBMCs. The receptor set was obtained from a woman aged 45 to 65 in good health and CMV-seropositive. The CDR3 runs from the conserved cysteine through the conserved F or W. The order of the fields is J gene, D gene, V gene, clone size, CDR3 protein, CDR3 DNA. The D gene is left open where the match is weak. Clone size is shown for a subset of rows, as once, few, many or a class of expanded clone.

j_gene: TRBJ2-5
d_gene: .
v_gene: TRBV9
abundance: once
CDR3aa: CASSVEIGSGSQETQYF
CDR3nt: TGTGCCAGCAGCGTAGAGATCGGTAGCGGCAGCCAAGAGACCCAGTACTTC

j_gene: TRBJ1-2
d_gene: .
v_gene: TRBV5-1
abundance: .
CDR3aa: CASSPTTALQAGDYGYTF
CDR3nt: TGCGCCAGCAGCCCCACCACAGCGCTCCAAGCCGGGGACTATGGCTACACCTTC

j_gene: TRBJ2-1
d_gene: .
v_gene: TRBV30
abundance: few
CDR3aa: CAWSSGQGSYNEQFF
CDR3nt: TGTGCCTGGAGCTCTGGGCAGGGGTCCTACAATGAGCAGTTCTTC

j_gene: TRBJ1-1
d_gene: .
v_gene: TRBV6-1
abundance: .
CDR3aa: CASTGLQGTEAFF
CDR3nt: TGTGCCAGCACCGGGCTCCAGGGCACTGAAGCTTTCTTT

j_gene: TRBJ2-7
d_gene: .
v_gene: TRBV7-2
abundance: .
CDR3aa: CASSLSEALYEQYF
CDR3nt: TGTGCCAGCAGCCTTTCAGAGGCCCTCTACGAGCAGTACTTC

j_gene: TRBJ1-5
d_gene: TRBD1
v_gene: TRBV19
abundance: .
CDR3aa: CASSPGQGGNQPQHF
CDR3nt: TGTGCCAGTAGCCCAGGACAGGGAGGAAATCAGCCCCAGCATTTT

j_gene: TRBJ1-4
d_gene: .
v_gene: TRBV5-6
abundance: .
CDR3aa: CASSLMGATNEKLFF
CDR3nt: TGTGCCAGCAGCTTGATGGGGGCGACTAATGAAAAACTGTTTTTT

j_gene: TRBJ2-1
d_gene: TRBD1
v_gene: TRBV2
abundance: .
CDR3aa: CASKGDGTDNEQFF
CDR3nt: TGTGCCAGCAAAGGGGATGGGACAGACAATGAGCAGTTCTTC

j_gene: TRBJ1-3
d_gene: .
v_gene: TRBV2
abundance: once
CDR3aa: CASSLGTSLSGNTIYF
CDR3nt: TGTGCCAGCAGCCTTGGGACATCGTTATCTGGAAACACCATATATTTT

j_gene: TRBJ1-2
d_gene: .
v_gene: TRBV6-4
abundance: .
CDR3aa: CASSVNVRGNYGYTF
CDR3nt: TGTGCCAGCAGTGTGAATGTAAGAGGGAACTATGGCTACACCTTC

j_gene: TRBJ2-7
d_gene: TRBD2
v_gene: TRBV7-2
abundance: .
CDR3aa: CASSLGASGGYEQYF
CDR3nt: TGTGCCAGCAGCCTAGGTGCTAGCGGGGGCTACGAGCAGTACTTC

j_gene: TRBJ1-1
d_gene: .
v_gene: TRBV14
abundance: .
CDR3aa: CASSQVERTEAFF
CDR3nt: TGTGCCAGCAGCCAAGTAGAGAGGACTGAAGCTTTCTTT

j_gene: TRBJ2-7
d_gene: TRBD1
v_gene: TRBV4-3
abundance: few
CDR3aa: CASSQDWTGSYEQYF
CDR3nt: TGCGCCAGCAGCCAAGATTGGACAGGGAGCTACGAGCAGTACTTC

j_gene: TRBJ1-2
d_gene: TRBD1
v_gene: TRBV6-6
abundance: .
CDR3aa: CASSYSRTGDYGYTF
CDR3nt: TGTGCCAGCAGTTACTCCAGGACAGGGGACTATGGCTACACCTTC

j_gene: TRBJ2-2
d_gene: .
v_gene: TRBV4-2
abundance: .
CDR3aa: CASSKREVNTGELFF
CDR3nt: TGTGCCAGCTCTAAGCGAGAAGTTAACACCGGGGAGCTGTTTTTT

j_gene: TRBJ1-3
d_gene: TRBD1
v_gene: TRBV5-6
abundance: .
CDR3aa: CASSLGQALLSGNTIYF
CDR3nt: TGTGCCAGCAGCTTAGGACAGGCCCTCCTCTCTGGAAACACCATATATTTT

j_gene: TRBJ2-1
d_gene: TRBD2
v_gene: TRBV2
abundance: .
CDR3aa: CASRRENEQFF
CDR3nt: TGTGCCAGCAGGCGGGAGAATGAGCAGTTCTTC

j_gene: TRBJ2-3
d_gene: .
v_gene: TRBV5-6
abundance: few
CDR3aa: CASSWRMRLRGQDTQYF
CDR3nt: TGTGCCAGCAGCTGGAGGATGCGGCTTCGGGGTCAAGATACGCAGTATTTT

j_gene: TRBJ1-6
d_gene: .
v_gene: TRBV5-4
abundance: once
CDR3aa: CASSNINSPLHF
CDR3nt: TGTGCCAGCAGCAACATTAATTCACCCCTCCACTTT

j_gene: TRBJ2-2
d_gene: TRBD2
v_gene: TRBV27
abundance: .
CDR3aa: CASSYGGATGELFF
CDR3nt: TGTGCCAGCAGTTACGGGGGGGCAACCGGGGAGCTGTTTTTT

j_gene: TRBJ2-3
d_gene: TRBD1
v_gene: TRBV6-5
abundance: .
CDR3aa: CASSPTGVGADTQYF
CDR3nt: TGTGCCAGCAGTCCGACAGGGGTGGGGGCAGATACGCAGTATTTT

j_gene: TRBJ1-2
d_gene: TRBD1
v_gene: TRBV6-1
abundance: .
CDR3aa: CASSVTGVFYGYTF
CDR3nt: TGTGCCAGCAGTGTGACAGGGGTTTTCTATGGCTACACCTTC

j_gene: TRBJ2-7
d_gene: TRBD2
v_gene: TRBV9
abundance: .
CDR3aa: CASSVGGLAGIVYEQYF
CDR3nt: TGTGCCAGCAGCGTAGGGGGACTAGCGGGAATTGTTTACGAGCAGTACTTC

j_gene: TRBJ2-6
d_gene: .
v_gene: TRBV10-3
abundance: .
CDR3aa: CAIRSQGATGANVLTF
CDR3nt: TGTGCCATCAGGAGTCAGGGTGCCACTGGGGCCAACGTCCTGACTTTC

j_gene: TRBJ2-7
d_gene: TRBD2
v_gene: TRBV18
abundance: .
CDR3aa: CASSPSGGLGPIEQYF
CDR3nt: TGTGCCAGCTCACCATCGGGGGGGTTGGGGCCCATCGAGCAGTACTTC

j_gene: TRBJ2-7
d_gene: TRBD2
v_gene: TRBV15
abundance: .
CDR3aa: CATSRGPSGAYEQYF
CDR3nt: TGTGCCACCAGCAGAGGTCCTAGCGGGGCCTACGAGCAGTACTTC

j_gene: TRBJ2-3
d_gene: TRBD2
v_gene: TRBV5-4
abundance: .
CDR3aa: CASSLPAGVADTQYF
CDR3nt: TGTGCCAGCAGCTTACCAGCGGGAGTCGCAGATACGCAGTATTTT

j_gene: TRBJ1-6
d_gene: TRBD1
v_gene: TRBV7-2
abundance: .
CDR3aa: CASSLLRQGNSPLHF
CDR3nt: TGTGCCAGCAGCTTACTTCGACAGGGTAATTCACCCCTCCACTTT

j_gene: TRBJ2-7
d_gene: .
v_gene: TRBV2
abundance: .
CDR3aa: CASSEQGSPYEQYF
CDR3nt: TGTGCCAGCAGTGAACAGGGTTCGCCCTACGAGCAGTACTTC

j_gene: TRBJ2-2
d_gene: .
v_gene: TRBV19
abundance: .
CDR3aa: CASSVLKTASSAGELFF
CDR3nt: TGTGCCAGTAGTGTACTAAAGACCGCAAGTTCGGCCGGGGAGCTGTTTTTT

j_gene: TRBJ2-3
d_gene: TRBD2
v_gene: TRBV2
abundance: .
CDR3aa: CASSGRDTQYF
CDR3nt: TGTGCCAGCAGCGGGAGGGATACGCAGTATTTT

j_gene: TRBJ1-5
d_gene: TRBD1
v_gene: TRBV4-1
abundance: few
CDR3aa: CASSQEGYRGDQPQHF
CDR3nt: TGCGCCAGCAGCCAAGAAGGTTACAGGGGGGATCAGCCCCAGCATTTT

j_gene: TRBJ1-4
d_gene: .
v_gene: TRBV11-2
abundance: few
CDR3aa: CASRGEASGEKLFF
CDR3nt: TGTGCCAGCAGGGGGGAGGCCTCAGGGGAAAAACTGTTTTTT

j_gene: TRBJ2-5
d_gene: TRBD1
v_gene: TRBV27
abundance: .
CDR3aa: CASSLKFQGAEETQYF
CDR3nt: TGTGCCAGCAGTCTTAAATTTCAGGGGGCTGAAGAGACCCAGTACTTC

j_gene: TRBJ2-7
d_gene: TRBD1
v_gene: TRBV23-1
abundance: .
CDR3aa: CASSQSGPRTGIGYEQYF
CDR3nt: TGCGCCAGCAGTCAATCGGGGCCCCGGACAGGGATCGGCTACGAGCAGTACTTC

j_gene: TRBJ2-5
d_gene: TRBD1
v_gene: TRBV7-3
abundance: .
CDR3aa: CASSSQGAGSETQYF
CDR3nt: TGTGCCAGCAGCTCCCAGGGGGCAGGGTCGGAGACCCAGTACTTC

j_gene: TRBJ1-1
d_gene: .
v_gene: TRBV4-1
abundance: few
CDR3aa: CASSPGVGYLYRFAAFF
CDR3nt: TGCGCCAGCAGCCCAGGGGTGGGATACCTGTATCGTTTTGCAGCTTTCTTT

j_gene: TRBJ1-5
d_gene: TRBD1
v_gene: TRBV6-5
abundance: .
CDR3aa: CASSPIGTGSQPQHF
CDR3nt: TGTGCCAGCAGTCCCATAGGGACAGGGAGTCAGCCCCAGCATTTT

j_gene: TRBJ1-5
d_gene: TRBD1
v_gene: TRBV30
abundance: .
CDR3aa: CAWTNGQVNQPQHF
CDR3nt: TGTGCCTGGACCAACGGACAGGTCAATCAGCCCCAGCATTTT

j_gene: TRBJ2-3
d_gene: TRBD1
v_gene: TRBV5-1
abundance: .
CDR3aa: CASSQGDPRTDTQYF
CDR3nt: TGCGCCAGCAGCCAGGGGGACCCACGCACAGATACGCAGTATTTT

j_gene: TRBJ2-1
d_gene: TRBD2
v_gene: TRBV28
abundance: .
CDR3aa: CASRGYVAGGLSYNEQFF
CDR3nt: TGTGCCAGCAGAGGATACGTAGCGGGGGGACTCTCCTACAATGAGCAGTTCTTC

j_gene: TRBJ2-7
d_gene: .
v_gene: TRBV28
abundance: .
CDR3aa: CASSTTLSSYEQYF
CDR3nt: TGTGCCAGCAGTACTACACTGAGCTCCTACGAGCAGTACTTC

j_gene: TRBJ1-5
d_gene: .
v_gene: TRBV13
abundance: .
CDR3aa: CASSLGRHSNQPQHF
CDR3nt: TGTGCCAGCAGCTTAGGGCGACATAGCAATCAGCCCCAGCATTTT

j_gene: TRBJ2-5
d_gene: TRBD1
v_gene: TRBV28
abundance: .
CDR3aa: CASSSGTGETQYF
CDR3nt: TGTGCCAGCAGTTCCGGGACAGGAGAGACCCAGTACTTC

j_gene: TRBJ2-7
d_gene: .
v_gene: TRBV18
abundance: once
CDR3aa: CASSPPVTGKVYEQYF
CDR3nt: TGTGCCAGCTCACCACCGGTGACAGGAAAAGTCTACGAGCAGTACTTC

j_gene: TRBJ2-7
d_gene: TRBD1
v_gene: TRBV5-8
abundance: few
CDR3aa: CASSPTPDRPTYEQYF
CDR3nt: TGTGCCAGCAGCCCCACGCCGGACAGGCCAACCTACGAGCAGTACTTC

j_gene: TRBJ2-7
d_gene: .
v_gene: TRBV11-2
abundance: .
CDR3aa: CASSFSQDTRSSYEQYF
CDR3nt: TGTGCCAGCAGCTTTAGTCAGGACACGAGAAGCTCCTACGAGCAGTACTTC

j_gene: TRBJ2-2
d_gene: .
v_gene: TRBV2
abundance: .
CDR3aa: CASRQDRLNTGELFF
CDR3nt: TGTGCCAGCAGACAAGACAGGCTAAACACCGGGGAGCTGTTTTTT

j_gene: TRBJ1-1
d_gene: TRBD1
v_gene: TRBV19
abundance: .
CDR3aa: CASSMAGGWDTEAFF
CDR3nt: TGTGCCAGTAGTATGGCAGGGGGCTGGGACACTGAAGCTTTCTTT

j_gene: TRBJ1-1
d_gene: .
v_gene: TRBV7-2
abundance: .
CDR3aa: CASSYLGGNTEAFF
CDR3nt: TGTGCCAGCAGCTATCTCGGGGGTAACACTGAAGCTTTCTTT

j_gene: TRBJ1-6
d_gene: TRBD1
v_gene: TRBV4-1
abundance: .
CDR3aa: CASSQRPWGQTDNSPLHF
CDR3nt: TGCGCCAGCAGCCAAAGGCCCTGGGGACAGACGGATAATTCACCCCTCCACTTT

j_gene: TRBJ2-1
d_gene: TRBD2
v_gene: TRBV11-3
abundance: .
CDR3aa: CASSLTGLAGREQFF
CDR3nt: TGTGCCAGCAGCTTAACTGGACTAGCGGGGCGAGAGCAGTTCTTC

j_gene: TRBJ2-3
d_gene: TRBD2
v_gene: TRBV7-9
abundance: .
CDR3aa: CASSPGTRSTDTQYF
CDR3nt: TGTGCCAGCAGCCCCGGGACTAGGTCGACTGATACGCAGTATTTT

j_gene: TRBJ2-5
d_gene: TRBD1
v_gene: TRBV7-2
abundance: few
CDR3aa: CASSLGAGGIETQYF
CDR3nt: TGTGCCAGCAGCTTAGGGGCAGGGGGCATAGAGACCCAGTACTTC